Included here is one TCR beta chain sequence, with context. These data originate in a study of blood T cell repertoires in COVID-19. In the study overall: Both acute and convalescent COVID-19 samples were obtained from the United States, Italy and Spain. In each case, the material was cDNA or gDNA derived from T cells, B-cell-depleted T cells, or PBMCs.

Those enrolled in Seattle joined during active infection and were followed longitudinally afterward. Germline V gene lookup returns CDR1 SGHKS and CDR2 YYEKEE (reference sequence). The CDR3 sequence is 16 residues long. The V end was cut by 4 bases, the J end by 1 base, with 17 bases between. Per the study methods: Using reference gene primer amplification, nucleated cell counts were estimated. Sequencing used immunoSEQ multiplex PCR; TCRdb keeps in-frame clones, though not all of them. V, J and clone size were drawn from that table, and D and trimming were deduced from the DNA. This table has over 400,000 clones, 70% to 90% appearing once.

The chain combines TRBV5-5 with TRBJ2-5, with D maybe TRBD2 (6 bases). This receptor was obtained from a woman aged 50 to 60 with COVID-19, enrolled during active disease. The sequenced sample consisted of peripheral blood. The CDR3 bases are TGTGCCAGCAGCCGGAGGGGAAGGCCCACCCAAGAGACCCAGTACTTC. Protein sequence: CASSRRGRPTQETQYF. The full variable domain, completed using reference TRBV5-5 and TRBJ2-5, is DAGVTQSPTHLIKTRGQQVTLRCSPISGHKSVSWYQQVLGQGPQFIFQYYEKEERGRGNFPDRFSARQFPNYSSELNVNALLLGDSALYLCASSRRGRPTQETQYFGPGTRLLVL.